This T cell receptor (beta chain) was identified in a study of T-cell reconstitution after alpha-beta-depleted transplantation in children. Unique molecular identifiers featured in how the TCRbeta library was prepared. TCRdb re-called the PCR reads through MiXCR, storing one row per CDR3 protein. The table records over 100,000 distinct CDR3 sequences, 6% to 9% of them present only once. This clonotype occurred many times. This sequence was found in a boy aged 2 to 10 with acute lymphoblastic leukemia, due to receive a stem cell transplant. Material: PBMCs, obtained before TCRalphabeta/CD19-depleted stem cell transplant.

The CDR3 bases are TGTGCCAGCAGCGCTGAACAGTTCATGAACACTGAAGCTTTCTTT. Amino acid sequence: CASSAEQFMNTEAFF. The chain combines TRBV6-6 with TRBJ1-1; the D is unclear. CDR1 MNHNY and CDR2 SVGAGI come from the germline V gene (reference sequence). Between the trimmed V and J ends, which lost 6 bases and 0 bases, there was a span of 14 bases. The CDR3 spans 15 residues.